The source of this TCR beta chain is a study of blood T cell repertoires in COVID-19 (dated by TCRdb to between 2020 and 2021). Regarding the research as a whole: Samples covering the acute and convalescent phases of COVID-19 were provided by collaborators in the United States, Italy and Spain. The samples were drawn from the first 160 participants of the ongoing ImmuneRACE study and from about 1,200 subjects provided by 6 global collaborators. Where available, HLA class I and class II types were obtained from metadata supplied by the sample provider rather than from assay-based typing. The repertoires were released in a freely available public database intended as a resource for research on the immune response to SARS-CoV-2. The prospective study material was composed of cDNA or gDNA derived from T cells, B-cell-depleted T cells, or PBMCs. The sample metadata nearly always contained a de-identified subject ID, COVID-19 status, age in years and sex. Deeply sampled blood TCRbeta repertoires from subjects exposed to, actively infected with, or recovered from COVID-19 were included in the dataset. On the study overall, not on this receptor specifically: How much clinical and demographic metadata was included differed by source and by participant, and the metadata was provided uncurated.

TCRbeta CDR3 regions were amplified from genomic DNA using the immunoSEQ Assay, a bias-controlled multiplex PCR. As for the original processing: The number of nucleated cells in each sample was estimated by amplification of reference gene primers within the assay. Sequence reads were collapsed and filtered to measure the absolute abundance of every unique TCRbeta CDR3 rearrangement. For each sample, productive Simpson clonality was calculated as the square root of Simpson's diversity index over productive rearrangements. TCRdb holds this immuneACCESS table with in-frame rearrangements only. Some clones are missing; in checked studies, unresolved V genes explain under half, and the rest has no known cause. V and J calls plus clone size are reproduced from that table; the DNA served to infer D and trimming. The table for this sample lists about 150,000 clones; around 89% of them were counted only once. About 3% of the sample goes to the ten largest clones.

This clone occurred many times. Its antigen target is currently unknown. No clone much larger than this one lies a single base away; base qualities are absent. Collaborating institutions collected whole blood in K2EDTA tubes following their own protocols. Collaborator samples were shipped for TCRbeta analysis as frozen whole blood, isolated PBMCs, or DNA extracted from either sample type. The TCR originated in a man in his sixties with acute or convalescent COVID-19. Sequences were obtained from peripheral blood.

In nucleotides, the sequence is TGTGCCAGCAGTCCTGACTTCTACAATGAGCAGTTCTTC. Its translation reads: CASSPDFYNEQFF. Recombination joined TRBV9 with TRBJ2-1, with the D gene call left open. Relative to germline, V is 5 bases shorter and J is 3 bases shorter, with 9 bases between their ends. The CDR3 runs 13 residues from the cysteine to the phenylalanine. The kept DNA is CDR3 alone, 39 bases in frame from the first base. Reading the germline V gene gives CDR1 SGDLS and CDR2 YYNGEE.